One and the same sample provided the 15 T cell receptor beta chains below, sequenced in a study of blood T cell repertoires in COVID-19. Clones were sequenced by immunoSEQ multiplex PCR, and TCRdb holds only the in-frame ones, with some missing. This table has over 200,000 clones, roughly 84% appearing once. Specimen: peripheral blood. These TCRs come from a man aged 40-55 years with acute or convalescent COVID-19.

This chain links TRBV9 with TRBJ1-5, with 7 bases identical to TRBD1. CDR3 length equals 18 residues. Trimming at V came to 2 bases and at J to 6 bases, leaving 17 bases not matched to a gene. CDR1 is SGDLS and CDR2 is YYNGEE in the germline V gene. DNA of the CDR3: TGTGCCAGCAGCGTCTCTTTATCGGGACAGCCCTCGAGTCAGCCCCAGCATTTT. Translated: CASSVSLSGQPSSQPQHF.

The count of this clone is one. V is TRBV5-6 and J is TRBJ1-5; the match to TRBD1 covers 10 bases. V trimming: 4 bases; J trimming: 1 base; junction bases outside the gene matches: 2. The CDR3 loop spans 15 amino acids. Germline assignment: CDR1 SGHDT and CDR2 YYEEEE. The CDR3 region has the DNA TGTGCCAGCAGCCCGGGACAGGGGAGCAATCAGCCCCAGCATTTT. Translated, it gives CASSPGQGSNQPQHF.

The chain is built from TRBV5-1 and TRBJ1-1; D is possibly TRBD1 (5 bases). V was trimmed by 2 bases and J by 1 base, leaving 9 bases between them. Germline V gives CDR1 SGHRS, CDR2 YFSETQ. The CDR3 is made up of 14 amino acids. CDR3 bases: TGCGCCAGCAGCTTCGTACAGGAGAACACTGAAGCTTTCTTT. Its translation is CASSFVQENTEAFF.

The chain is built from TRBV7-2 and TRBJ1-6; a possible D gene is TRBD1 (6 bases). CDR3 length: 17 amino acids. Germline assignment: CDR1 SGHTA and CDR2 FQGNSA. V was shortened by 1 base and J by 11 bases, with 21 bases between the two germline ends. The CDR3 sequence is CASSLEGGGLSETPLHF. The DNA of the CDR3 is TGTGCCAGCAGCTTAGAAGGGGGGGGGCTTTCAGAGACACCCCTCCACTTT.

The rearrangement joins TRBV14 to TRBJ2-1; 12 bases map to TRBD2. V lost 2 bases and J lost 6; bases outside the gene matches: 5. The CDR3 runs to 16 residues. Germline lookup yields CDR1 SGHDN and CDR2 FVKESK. CDR3 in DNA: TGTGCCAGCAGCCAAAAGAGACTAGCGGGAGTCAATGAGCAGTTCTTC. Amino acid sequence: CASSQKRLAGVNEQFF. Filled out from reference TRBV14 and TRBJ2-1, the complete variable domain reads EAGVTQFPSHSVIEKGQTVTLRCDPISGHDNLYWYRRVMGKEIKFLLHFVKESKQDESGMPNNRFLAERTGGTYSTLKVQPAELEDSGVYFCASSQKRLAGVNEQFFGPGTRLTVL.

Comment on this clone: Other DNA variants within this sample encode the same CDR3. The V and J genes are TRBV5-5 and TRBJ2-1, with D perhaps TRBD2 (5 bases). This CDR3 region has 15 residues. V gave up 0 bases and J gave up 3 bases, with 10 bases separating them. Per the germline V gene, CDR1 is SGHKS and CDR2 is YYEKEE (reference sequence). Here the CDR3 DNA reads TGTGCCAGCAGCTTGGACGGGGATAGCTACAATGAGCAGTTCTTC. Translation: CASSLDGDSYNEQFF.

The rearrangement joins TRBV3-1 (or the pseudogene TRBV3-2) to TRBJ1-4; 9 nucleotides line up with TRBD1. CDR1 and CDR2 (germline): LGHDT, YNNKEL (reference sequence). CDR3 length equals 16 residues. V trimming: 6 bases; J trimming: 4 bases; junction bases outside the gene matches: 9. The CDR3: CASSLQGASINEKLFF. The DNA for the CDR3 is TGTGCCAGCAGTCTACAGGGGGCATCTATTAATGAAAAACTGTTTTTT.

Details on this clone: The junction departs from germline at one end; a sequencing error may be responsible. This sample also contains other DNA sequences that code for the same CDR3. The chain uses TRBV27 and TRBJ1-2; TRBD1 might be the D (5 bases). This CDR3 spans 15 amino acids. Germline CDR1 is MNHEY and CDR2 is SMNVEV (reference sequence). The CDR3 reads CASSLVFGGVGGYTF. As DNA, the CDR3 is TGCGCCAGCAGTTTAGTGTTTGGGGGGGTAGGAGGCTACACCTTC.

The chain has TRBV23-1 and TRBJ1-1; a possible D gene is TRBD1 (5 bases). TRBV23-1 carries the ORF label, with uncertain function. Trimming pared 5 bases from V and 0 bases from J, leaving 19 bases between. The CDR3 covers 17 residues. The CDR3 here is CASSSPGPGYLNTEAFF. The CDR3 nucleotides read TGCGCCAGCAGTAGCCCAGGACCAGGGTACTTGAACACTGAAGCTTTCTTT.

The rearrangement joins TRBV5-4 to TRBJ1-1; a weak D match, TRBD1 (6 bases). V was pared by 4 bases and J by 1 base, with 8 bases between. The CDR3 consists of 13 residues. CDR1 SGHNT and CDR2 YYREEE come from the germline V gene (reference sequence). The CDR3 DNA is TGTGCCAGCAGCCGAGGGGGGAACACTGAAGCTTTCTTT. Residues: CASSRGGNTEAFF.

V gene TRBV15 combines with J gene TRBJ2-7; weak D call: TRBD2 (6 bases). Deletions cut 7 bases from V and 5 bases from J, with 18 bases between. The CDR3 length is 14 residues. Germline assignment: CDR1 LNHNV and CDR2 YYDKDF (reference sequence). CDR3 sequence reads: CATTPGLAWNEQYF. For the CDR3, the DNA is TGTGCCACCACCCCGGGGCTAGCGTGGAACGAGCAGTACTTC.

The chain recombines TRBV3-1 (or the pseudogene TRBV3-2) with TRBJ1-1, with D maybe TRBD1 (5 bases). The CDR3 covers 14 residues. V was clipped by 0 bases and J by 1 base, with 6 bases between them. From germline, CDR1 is LGHDT and CDR2 YNNKEL (reference sequence). CDR3 amino acids: CASSQEGPNTEAFF. As DNA, the CDR3 is TGTGCCAGCAGCCAAGAGGGGCCGAACACTGAAGCTTTCTTT.

The rearrangement links TRBV6-5 to TRBJ2-7, with 7 bases that match TRBD1. Germline V lookup: CDR1 MNHEY, CDR2 SVGAGI. The CDR3 extends over 11 amino acids. V trimming: 2 bases; J trimming: 13 bases; junction bases outside the gene matches: 5. The CDR3 sequence: CASSYTGTVYF. The DNA of the CDR3 is TGTGCCAGCAGTTACACCGGGACAGTTTACTTC.

The chain is built from TRBV11-2 and TRBJ2-3, with D perhaps matching TRBD2 (5 bases). The V end was cut by 3 bases, the J end by 6 bases, with 19 bases between. CDR3 length equals 16 residues. Germline lookup yields CDR1 SGHAT and CDR2 FQNNGV. CDR3: CASSFSSEVGLDTQYF. In DNA form, the CDR3 reads TGTGCCAGCAGCTTTTCCTCGGAGGTCGGGTTGGATACGCAGTATTTT.

This chain connects TRBV28 to TRBJ1-2; D unresolved. The CDR3 has 15 amino acids. Between the trimmed V and J ends, which lost 5 bases and 4 bases, there was a span of 17 bases. Germline assignment: CDR1 MDHEN and CDR2 SYDVKM. The chain's CDR3 is CASSQPPLSGYGYTF. In DNA form, the CDR3 reads TGTGCCAGCAGTCAACCACCATTGTCAGGCTATGGCTACACCTTC.